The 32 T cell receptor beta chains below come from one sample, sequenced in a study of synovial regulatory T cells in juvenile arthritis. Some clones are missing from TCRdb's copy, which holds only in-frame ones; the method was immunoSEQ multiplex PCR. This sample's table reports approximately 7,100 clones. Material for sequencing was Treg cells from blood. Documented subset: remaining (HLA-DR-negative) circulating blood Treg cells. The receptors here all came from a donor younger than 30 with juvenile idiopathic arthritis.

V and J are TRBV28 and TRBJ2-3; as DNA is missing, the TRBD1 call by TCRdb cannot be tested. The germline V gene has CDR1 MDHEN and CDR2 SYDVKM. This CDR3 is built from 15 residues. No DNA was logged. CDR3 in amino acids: CASSPRTGGTDTQYF.

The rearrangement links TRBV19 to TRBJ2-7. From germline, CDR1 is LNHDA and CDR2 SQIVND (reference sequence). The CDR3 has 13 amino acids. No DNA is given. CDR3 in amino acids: CASSIGRAYEQYF.

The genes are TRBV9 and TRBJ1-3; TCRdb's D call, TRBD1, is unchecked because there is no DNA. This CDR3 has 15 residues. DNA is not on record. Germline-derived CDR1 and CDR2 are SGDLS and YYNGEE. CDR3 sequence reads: CASSVLQGPGNTIYF.

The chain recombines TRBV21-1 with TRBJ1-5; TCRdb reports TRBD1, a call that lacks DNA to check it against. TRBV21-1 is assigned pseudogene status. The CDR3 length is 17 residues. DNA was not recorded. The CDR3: CASSRANTDRGYQPQHF.

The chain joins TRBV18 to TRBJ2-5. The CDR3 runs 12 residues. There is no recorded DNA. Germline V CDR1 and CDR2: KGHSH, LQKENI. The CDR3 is CASSPRQETQYF.

The chain's CDR3 is CASSSGLAGDRDTQYF. This rearrangement joins TRBV5-6 to TRBJ2-3; checking the TCRdb D call of TRBD2 is not possible without DNA. CDR3 length equals 16 residues. The DNA sequence is not available. The germline V gene encodes CDR1 SGHDT and CDR2 YYEEEE. The full variable domain, completed using reference TRBV5-6 and TRBJ2-3, is DAGVTQSPTHLIKTRGQQVTLRCSPKSGHDTVSWYQQALGQGPQFIFQYYEEEERQRGNFPDRFSGHQFPNYSSELNVNALLLGDSALYLCASSSGLAGDRDTQYFGPGTRLTVL.

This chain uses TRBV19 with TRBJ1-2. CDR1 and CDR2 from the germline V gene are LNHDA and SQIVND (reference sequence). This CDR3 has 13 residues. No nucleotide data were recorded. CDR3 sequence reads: CASSIRTNYGYTF.

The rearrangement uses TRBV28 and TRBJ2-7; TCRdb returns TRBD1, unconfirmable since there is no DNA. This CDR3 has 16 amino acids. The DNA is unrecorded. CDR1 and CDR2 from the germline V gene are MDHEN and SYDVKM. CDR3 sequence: CASSLPPGQGAHEQYF.

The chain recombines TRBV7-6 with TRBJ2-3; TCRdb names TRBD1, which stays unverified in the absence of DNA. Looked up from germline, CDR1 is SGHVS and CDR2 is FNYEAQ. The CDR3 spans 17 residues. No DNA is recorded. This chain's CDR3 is CASSLEMVAPTTDTQYF.

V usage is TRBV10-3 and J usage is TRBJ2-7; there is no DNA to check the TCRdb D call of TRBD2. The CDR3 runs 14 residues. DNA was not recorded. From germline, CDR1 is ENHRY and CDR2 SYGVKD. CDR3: CAISDRGGAYEQYF.

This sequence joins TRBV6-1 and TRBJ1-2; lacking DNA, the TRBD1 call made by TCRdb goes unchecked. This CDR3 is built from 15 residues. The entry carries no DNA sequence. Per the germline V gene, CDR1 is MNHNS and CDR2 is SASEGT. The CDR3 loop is CASSDYNGRGYGYTF.

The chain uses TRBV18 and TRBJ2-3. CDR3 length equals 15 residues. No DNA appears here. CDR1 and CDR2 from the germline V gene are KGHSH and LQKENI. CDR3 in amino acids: CASSPPIGGTHTQYF.

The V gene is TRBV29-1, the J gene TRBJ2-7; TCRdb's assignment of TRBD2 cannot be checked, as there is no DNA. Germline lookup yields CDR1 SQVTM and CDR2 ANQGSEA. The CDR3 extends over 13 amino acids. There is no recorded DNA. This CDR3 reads CSVRAGGSYEQYF.

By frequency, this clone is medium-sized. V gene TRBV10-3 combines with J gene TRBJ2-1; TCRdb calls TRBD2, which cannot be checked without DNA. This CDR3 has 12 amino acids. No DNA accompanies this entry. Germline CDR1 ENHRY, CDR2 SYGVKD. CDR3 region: CAIMDPGGEQFF.

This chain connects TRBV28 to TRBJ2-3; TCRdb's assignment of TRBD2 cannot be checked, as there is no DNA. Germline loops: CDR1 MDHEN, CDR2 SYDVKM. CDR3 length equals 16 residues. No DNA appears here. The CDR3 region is CASSSPGGVNTDTQYF.

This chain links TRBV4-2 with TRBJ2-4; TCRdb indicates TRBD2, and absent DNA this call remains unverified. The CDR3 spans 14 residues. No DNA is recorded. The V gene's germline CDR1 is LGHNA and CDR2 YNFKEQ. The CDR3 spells CASSPPGPENIQYF.

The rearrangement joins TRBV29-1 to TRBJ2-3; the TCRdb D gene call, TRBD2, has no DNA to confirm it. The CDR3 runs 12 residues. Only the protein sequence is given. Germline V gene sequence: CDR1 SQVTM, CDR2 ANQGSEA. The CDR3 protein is CSVAGETDTQYF.

CDR3 protein: CAWSDQHYEQYF. V gene TRBV30 combines with J gene TRBJ2-7; no DNA is available, so the TRBD1 call from TCRdb remains unchecked. Germline V CDR1 and CDR2: GTSNPN, SVGIG (reference sequence). The CDR3 contains 12 residues. No DNA sequence was recorded. Full variable domain (outside the CDR3, taken from reference TRBV30 and TRBJ2-7): SQTIHQWPATLVQPVGSPLSLECTVEGTSNPNLYWYRQAAGRGLQLLFYSVGIGQISSEVPQNLSASRPQDRQFILSSKKLLLSDSGFYLCAWSDQHYEQYFGPGTRLTVT.

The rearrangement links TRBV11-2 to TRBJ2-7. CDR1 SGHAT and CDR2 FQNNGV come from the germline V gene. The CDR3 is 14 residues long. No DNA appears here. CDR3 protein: CASIGGFLDYEQYF.

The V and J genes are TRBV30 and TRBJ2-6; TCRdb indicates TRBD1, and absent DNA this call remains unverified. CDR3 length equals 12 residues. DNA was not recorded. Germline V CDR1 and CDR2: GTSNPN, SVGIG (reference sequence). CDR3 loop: CASIRTSNVLTF.

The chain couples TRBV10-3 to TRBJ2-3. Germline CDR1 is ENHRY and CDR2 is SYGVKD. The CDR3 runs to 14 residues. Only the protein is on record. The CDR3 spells CAIKRTDDTDTQYF.

The CDR3 loop reads CASSHPYIAGGPVASYNEQFF. The genes are TRBV28 and TRBJ2-1; TCRdb returns TRBD2, unconfirmable since there is no DNA. The germline gives CDR1 MDHEN, CDR2 SYDVKM. CDR3 length: 21 residues. DNA is not recorded here.

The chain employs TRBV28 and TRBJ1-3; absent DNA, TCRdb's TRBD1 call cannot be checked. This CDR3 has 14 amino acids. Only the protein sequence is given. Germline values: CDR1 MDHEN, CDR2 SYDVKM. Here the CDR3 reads CASSWTGAGNTIYF.

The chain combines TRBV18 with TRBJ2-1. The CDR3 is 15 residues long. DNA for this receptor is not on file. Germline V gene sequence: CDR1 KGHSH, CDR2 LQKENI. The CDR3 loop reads CASSPGGPGGNEQFF.

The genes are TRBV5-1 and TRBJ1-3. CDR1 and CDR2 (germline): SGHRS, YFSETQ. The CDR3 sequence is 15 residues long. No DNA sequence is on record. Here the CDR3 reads CASSLVGDSGNTIYF. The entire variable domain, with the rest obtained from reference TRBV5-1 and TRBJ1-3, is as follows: KAGVTQTPRYLIKTRGQQVTLSCSPISGHRSVSWYQQTPGQGLQFLFEYFSETQRNKGNFPGRFSGRQFSNSRSEMNVSTLELGDSALYLCASSLVGDSGNTIYFGEGSWLTVV.

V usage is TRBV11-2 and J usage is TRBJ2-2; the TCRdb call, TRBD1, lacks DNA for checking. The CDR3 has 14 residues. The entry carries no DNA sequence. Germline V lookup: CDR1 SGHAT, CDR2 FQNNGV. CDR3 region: CASSWTEGNGELFF.

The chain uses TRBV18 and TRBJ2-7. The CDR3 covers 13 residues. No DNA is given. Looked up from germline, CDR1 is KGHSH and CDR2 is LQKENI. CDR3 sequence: CASSPPSSYEQYF.

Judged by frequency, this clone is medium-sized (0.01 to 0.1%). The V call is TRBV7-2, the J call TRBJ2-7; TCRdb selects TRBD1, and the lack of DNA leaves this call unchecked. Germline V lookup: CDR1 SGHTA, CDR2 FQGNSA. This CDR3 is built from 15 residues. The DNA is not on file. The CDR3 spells CASRQPGQDSYEQYF.

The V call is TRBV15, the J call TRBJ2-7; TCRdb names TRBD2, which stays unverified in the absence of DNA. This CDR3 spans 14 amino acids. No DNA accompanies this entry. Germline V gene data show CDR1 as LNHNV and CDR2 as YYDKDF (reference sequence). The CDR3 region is CATSGGLAEYEQYF. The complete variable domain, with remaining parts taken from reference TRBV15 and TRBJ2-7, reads DAMVIQNPRYQVTQFGKPVTLSCSQTLNHNVMYWYQQKSSQAPKLLFHYYDKDFNNEADTPDNFQSRRPNTSFCFLDIRSPGLGDTAMYLCATSGGLAEYEQYFGPGTRLTVT.

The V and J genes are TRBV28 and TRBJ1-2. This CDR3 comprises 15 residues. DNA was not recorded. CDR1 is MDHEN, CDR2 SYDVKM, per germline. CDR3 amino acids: CASSYSQVRSGGYTF.

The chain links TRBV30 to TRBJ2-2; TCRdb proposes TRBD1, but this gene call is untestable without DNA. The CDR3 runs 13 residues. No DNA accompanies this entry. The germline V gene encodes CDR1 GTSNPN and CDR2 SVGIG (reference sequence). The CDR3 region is CALTVLNTGELFF.

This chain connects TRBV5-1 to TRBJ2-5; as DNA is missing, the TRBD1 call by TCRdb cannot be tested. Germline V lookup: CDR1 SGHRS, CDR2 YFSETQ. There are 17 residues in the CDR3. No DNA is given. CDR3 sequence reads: CASSLRGTGPVQETQYF.